This T cell receptor (beta chain) was captured in a study of T cell responses to AZD1222 COVID-19 vaccine. Study-wide findings and caveats: The study reported that nearly half of spike-specific TCRs target unmutated variant regions.

Per germline, CDR1 SGHNT and CDR2 YYREEE (reference sequence). CDR3 length: 14 residues. Trimming removed 1 base from V and 3 bases from J, with 10 bases in between. About this clone itself: Its antigen is undetermined.

The assay was immunoSEQ multiplex PCR, and TCRdb's table has in-frame clones only and misses some. The table shows approximately 220,000 clones, with 93% occurring only once. V is TRBV5-4 and J is TRBJ1-2; D is perhaps TRBD1 (6 bases). This TCR derives from an adult in good health. Sample: peripheral blood, taken on day 0 of MenACWY control vaccination. The CDR3 bases are TGTGCCAGCAGCTTGTTACAGGGAGACTATGGCTACACCTTC. Protein: CASSLLQGDYGYTF.